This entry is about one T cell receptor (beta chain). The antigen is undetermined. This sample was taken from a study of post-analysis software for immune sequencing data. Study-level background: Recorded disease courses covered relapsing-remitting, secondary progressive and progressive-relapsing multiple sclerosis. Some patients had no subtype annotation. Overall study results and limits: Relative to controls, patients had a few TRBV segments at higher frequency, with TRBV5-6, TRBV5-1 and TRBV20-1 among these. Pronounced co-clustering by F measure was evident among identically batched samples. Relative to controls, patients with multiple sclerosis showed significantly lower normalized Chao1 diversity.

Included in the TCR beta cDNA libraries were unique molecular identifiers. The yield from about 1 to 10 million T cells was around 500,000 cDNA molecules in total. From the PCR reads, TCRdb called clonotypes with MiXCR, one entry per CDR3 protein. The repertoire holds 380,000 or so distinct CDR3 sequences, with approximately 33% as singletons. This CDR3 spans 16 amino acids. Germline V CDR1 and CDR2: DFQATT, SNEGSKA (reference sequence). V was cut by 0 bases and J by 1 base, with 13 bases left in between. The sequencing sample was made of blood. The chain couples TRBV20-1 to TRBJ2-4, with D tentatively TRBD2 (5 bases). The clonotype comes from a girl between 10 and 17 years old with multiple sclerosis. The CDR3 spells CSARDTEESAKNIQYF. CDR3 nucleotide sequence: TGCAGTGCTAGAGATACGGAGGAGTCGGCCAAAAACATTCAGTACTTC.